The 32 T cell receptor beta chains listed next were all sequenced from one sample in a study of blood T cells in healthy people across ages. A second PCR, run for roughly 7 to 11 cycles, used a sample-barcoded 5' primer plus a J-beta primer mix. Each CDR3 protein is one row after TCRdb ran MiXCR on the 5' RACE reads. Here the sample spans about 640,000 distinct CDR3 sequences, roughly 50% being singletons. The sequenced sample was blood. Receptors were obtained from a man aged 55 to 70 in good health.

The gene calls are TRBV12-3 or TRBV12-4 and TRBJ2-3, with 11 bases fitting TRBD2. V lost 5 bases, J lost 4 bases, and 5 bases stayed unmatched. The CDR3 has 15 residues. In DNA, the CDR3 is TGTGCCAGCAGTCCGGATAGCGGGGGGGCAGATACGCAGTATTTT. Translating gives CASSPDSGGADTQYF.

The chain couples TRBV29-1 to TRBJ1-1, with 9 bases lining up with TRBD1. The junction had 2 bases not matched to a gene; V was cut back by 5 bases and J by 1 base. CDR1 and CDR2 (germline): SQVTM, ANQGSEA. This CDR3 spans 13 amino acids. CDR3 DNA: TGCAGCGTTCGGGGACAGGGGAACACTGAAGCTTTCTTT. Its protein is CSVRGQGNTEAFF.

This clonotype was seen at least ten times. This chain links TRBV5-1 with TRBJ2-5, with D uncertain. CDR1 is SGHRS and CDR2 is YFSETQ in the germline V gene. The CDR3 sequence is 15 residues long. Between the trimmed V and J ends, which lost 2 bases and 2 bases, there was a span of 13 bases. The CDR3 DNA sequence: TGCGCCAGCAGCTTTGGCATCGGAGCACAAGAGACCCAGTACTTC. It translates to CASSFGIGAQETQYF.

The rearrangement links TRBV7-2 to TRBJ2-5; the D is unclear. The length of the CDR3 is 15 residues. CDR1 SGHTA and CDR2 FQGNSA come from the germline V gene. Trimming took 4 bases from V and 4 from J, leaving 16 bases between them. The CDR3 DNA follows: TGTGCCAGCAGCTCCCAGATAGGGCCCGGAGAGACCCAGTACTTC. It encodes CASSSQIGPGETQYF.

The CDR3 DNA follows: TGTGCCAGCAGTCCAAGCGGGGGGGCTGATGTTGATGAGCAGTTCTTC. Amino acids: CASSPSGGADVDEQFF. The chain combines TRBV6-5 with TRBJ2-1; 10 positions match TRBD2. The CDR3 is 16 amino acids. J was trimmed by 8 bases and V by 5 bases; bases with no gene match: 12. Germline V lookup: CDR1 MNHEY, CDR2 SVGAGI.

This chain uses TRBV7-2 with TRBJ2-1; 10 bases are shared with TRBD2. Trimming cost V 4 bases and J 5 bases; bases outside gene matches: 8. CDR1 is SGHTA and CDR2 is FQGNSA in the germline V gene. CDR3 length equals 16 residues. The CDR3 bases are TGTGCCAGCAGCTCACAAGCGGGGGGGCCCCACAATGAGCAGTTCTTC. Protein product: CASSSQAGGPHNEQFF.

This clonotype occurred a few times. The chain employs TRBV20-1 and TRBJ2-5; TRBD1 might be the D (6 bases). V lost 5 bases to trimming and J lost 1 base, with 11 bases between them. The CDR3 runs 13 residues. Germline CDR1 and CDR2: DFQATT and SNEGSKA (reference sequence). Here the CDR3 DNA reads TGCAGTGCTCCCCGGGACACCCAAGAGACCCAGTACTTC. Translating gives CSAPRDTQETQYF.

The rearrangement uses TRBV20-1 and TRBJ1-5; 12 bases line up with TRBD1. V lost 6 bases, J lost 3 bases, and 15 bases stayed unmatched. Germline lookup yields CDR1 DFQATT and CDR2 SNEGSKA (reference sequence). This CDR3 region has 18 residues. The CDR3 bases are TGCAGTGCCTACCCGGGACAGGGGGCCTGGGGGACCAATCAGCCCCAGCATTTT. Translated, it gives CSAYPGQGAWGTNQPQHF.

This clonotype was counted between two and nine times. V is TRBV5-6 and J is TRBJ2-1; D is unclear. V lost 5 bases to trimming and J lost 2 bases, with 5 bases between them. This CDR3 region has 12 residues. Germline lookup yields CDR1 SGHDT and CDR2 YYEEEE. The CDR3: CASSYAYNEQFF. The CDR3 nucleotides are TGTGCCAGCAGTTACGCCTACAATGAGCAGTTCTTC.

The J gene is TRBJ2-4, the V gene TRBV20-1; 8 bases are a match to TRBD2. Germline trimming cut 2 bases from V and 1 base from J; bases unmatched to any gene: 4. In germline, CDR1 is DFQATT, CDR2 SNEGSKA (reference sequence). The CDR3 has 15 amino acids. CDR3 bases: TGCAGTGCTAGACAGGGCGGGGGGGCCAAAAACATTCAGTACTTC. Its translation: CSARQGGGAKNIQYF.

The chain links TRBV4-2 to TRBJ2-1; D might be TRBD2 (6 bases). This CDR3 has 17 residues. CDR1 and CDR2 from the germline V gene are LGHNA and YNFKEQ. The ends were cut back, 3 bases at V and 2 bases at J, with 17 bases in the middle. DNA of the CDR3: TGTGCCAGCAGCCAGACTTTCGGGCCGGGGGCCTACAATGAGCAGTTCTTC. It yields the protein CASSQTFGPGAYNEQFF.

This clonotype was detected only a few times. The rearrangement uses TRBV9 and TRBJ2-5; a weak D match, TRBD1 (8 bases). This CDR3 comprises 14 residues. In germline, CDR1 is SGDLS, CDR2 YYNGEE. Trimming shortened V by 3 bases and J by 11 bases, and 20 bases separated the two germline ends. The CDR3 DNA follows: TGTGCCAGCAGCGCGGACAGGGCAACGCGGGAGCAGTACTTC. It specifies CASSADRATREQYF.

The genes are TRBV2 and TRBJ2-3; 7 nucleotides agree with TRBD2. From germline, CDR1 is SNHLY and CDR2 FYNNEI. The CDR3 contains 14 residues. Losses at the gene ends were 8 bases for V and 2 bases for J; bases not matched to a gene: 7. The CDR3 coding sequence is TGTGCCAGCGGGGCGGGGGAGCACACAGATACGCAGTATTTT. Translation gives CASGAGEHTDTQYF.

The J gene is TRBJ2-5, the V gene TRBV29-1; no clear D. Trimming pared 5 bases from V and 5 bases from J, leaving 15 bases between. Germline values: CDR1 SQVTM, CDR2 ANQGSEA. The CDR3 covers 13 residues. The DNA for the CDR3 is TGCAGCGTTCGGATCCAACTTGGGGAGACCCAGTACTTC. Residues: CSVRIQLGETQYF. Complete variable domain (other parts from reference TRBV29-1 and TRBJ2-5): SAVISQKPSRDICQRGTSLTIQCQVDSQVTMMFWYRQQPGQSLTLIATANQGSEATYESGFVIDKFPISRPNLTFSTLTVSNMSPEDSSIYLCSVRIQLGETQYFGPGTRLLVL.

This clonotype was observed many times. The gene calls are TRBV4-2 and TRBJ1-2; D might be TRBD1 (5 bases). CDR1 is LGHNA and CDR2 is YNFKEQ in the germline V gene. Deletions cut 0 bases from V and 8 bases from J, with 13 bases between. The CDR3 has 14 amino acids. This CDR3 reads CASSQDRAGRGYTF. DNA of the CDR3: TGTGCCAGCAGCCAAGATCGAGCAGGGAGAGGCTACACCTTC.

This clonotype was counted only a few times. CDR3 DNA: TGTGCCAGCAGCCAAGGTGCGTCCAGGGCTACCTATGGCTACACCTTC. It translates to CASSQGASRATYGYTF. The chain combines TRBV3-1 with TRBJ1-2; a weak D match, TRBD1 (5 bases). The V end was cut by 1 base, the J end by 4 bases, with 16 bases between. The CDR3 sequence is 16 residues long. CDR1 and CDR2 (germline): LGHDT, YNNKEL (reference sequence).

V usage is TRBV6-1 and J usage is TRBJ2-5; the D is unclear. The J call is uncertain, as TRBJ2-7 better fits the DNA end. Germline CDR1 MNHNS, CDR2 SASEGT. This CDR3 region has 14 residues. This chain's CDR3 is CASSKTELPYEQYF. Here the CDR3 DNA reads TGTGCCAGCAGTAAAACAGAACTACCCTACGAGCAGTACTTC.

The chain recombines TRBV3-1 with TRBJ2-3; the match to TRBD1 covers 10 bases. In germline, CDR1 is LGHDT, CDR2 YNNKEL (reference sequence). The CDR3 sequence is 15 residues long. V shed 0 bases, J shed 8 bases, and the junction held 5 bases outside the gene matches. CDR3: CASSQDTRDRGTQYF. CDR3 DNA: TGTGCCAGCAGCCAAGATACCCGGGACAGGGGTACGCAGTATTTT.

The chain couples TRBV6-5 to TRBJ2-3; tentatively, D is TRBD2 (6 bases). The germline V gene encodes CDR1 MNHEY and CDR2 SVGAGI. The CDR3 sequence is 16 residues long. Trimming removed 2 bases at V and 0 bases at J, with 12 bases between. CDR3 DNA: TGTGCCAGCAGTTACCGGGGAGGAGGTAGCACAGATACGCAGTATTTT. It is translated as CASSYRGGGSTDTQYF.

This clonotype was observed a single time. The CDR3 spells CASSYAGTADTEAFF. The CDR3 DNA reads as TGTGCCAGCAGTTACGCCGGGACGGCGGACACTGAAGCTTTCTTT. V is TRBV6-6 and J is TRBJ1-1; D may be TRBD1 (5 bases). CDR1 and CDR2 (germline): MNHNY, SVGAGI (reference sequence). The CDR3 consists of 15 residues. The ends were cut back, 2 bases at V and 3 bases at J, with 13 bases in the middle.

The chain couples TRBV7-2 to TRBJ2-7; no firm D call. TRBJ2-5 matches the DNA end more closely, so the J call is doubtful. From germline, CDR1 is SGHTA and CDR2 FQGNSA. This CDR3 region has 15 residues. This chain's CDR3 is CASSSLGPSDGTQYF. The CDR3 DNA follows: TGTGCCAGCAGCTCCCTCGGGCCCTCTGACGGGACCCAGTACTTC.

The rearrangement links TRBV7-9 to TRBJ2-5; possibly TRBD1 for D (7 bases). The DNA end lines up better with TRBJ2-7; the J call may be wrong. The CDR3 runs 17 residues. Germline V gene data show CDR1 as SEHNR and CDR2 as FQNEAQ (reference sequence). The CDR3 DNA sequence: TGTGCCAGCAGCTTCCCCCGGAGGGGGCTGAACCTTGACGAGCAGTACTTC. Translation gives CASSFPRRGLNLDEQYF.

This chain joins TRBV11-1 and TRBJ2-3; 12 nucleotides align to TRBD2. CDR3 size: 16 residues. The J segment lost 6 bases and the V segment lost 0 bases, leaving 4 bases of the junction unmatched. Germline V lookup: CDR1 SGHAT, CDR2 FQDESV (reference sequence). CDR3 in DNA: TGTGCCAGCAGCTTAGCACTAGCGGGGGGAGAGGATACGCAGTATTTT. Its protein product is CASSLALAGGEDTQYF.

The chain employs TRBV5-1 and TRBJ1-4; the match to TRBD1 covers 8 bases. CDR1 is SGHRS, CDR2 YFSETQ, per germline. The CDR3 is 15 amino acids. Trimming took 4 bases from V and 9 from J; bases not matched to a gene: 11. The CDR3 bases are TGCGCCAGCAGCAGGTCGACAGGGGAGCGGCAAAAACTGTTTTTT. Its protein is CASSRSTGERQKLFF.

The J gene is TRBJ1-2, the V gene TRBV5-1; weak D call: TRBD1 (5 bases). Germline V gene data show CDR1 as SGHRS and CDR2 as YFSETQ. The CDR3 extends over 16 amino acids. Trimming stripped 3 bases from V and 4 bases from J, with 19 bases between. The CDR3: CASSSQGSALGYGYTF. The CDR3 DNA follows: TGCGCCAGCAGCTCCCAGGGAAGCGCCCTGGGCTATGGCTACACCTTC. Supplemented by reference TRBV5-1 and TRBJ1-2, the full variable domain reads KAGVTQTPRYLIKTRGQQVTLSCSPISGHRSVSWYQQTPGQGLQFLFEYFSETQRNKGNFPGRFSGRQFSNSRSEMNVSTLELGDSALYLCASSSQGSALGYGYTFGSGTRLTVV.

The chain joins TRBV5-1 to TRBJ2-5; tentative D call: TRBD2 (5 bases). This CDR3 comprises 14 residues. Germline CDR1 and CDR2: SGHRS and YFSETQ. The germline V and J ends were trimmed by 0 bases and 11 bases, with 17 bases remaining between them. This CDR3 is CASSLDHMSREQYF. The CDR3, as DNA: TGCGCCAGCAGCTTGGACCACATGTCGAGGGAGCAGTACTTC.

CDR3 loop: CASSFGTSGGTEQFF. The DNA of the CDR3 is TGTGCCAGCAGTTTCGGGACTAGCGGGGGCACTGAGCAGTTCTTC. This chain connects TRBV6-2 or TRBV6-3 to TRBJ2-1; 14 positions agree with TRBD2. The CDR3 spans 15 residues. CDR1 is MNHEY and CDR2 is SVGEGT in the germline V gene. J gave up 9 bases and V 4 bases, and 5 bases lay outside the gene matches.

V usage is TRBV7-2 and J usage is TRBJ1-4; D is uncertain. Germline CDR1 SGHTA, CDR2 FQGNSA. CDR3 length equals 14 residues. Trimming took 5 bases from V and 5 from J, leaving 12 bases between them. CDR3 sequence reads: CASSVGGANEKLFF. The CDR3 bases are TGTGCCAGCAGCGTAGGTGGAGCAAATGAAAAACTGTTTTTT.

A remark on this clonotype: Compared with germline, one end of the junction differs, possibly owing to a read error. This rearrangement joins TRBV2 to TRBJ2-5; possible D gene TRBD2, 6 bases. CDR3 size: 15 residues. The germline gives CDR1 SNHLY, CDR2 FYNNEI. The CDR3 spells CASSPIRGTQKTQYF. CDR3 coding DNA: TGTGCCAGCAGTCCTATCCGGGGGACCCAAAAGACCCAGTACTTC.

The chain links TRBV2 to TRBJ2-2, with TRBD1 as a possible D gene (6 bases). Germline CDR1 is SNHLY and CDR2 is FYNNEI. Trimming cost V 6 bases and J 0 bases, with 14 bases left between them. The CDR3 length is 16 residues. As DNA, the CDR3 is TGTGCCAGCAGAGCGAATGGGGGCGCGAACACCGGGGAGCTGTTTTTT. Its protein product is CASRANGGANTGELFF.

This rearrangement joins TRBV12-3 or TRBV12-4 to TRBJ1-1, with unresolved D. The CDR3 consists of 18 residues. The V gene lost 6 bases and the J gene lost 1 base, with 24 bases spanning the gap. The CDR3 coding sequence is TGTGCCAGCAGCGCCATACCACCCGGGAGAGCATCGAACACTGAAGCTTTCTTT. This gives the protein CASSAIPPGRASNTEAFF.

The CDR3 loop reads CASSLAPRTAASIAKNIQYF. The CDR3 DNA sequence: TGCGCCAGCAGCTTGGCCCCCCGGACAGCCGCCTCCATAGCCAAAAACATTCAGTACTTC. This sequence joins TRBV5-1 and TRBJ2-4; possibly TRBD1 for D (6 bases). Germline V gives CDR1 SGHRS, CDR2 YFSETQ. V gave up 0 bases and J gave up 0 bases, with 22 bases separating them. This CDR3 has 20 residues.